The following is a T cell receptor beta chain sequence with its context. What antigen it recognizes has not been identified. It has no much larger one-base neighbor in the sample; base qualities were not kept. This entry is derived from a study of regulatory T cells in long-lasting Graves disease (dated by TCRdb to the early 2020s). In the study overall: Persistent Graves' disease was defined as antithyroid drug treatment for over 5 years with persistently positive TSH receptor autoantibodies. A total of around 35 samples underwent TCR sequencing, from 13 patients with persistent Graves' disease and approximately 20 patients with newly diagnosed Graves' disease. This study used TCR sequencing and RNA sequencing of peripheral blood to compare persistent Graves' disease patients against newly diagnosed Graves' disease patients. On average, persistent Graves' disease patients in the clinical cohort had been on antithyroid drugs for approximately ten years. The study was registered as a clinical trial and conducted in China. The full study reports these points: The small sample size was acknowledged by the authors as a limitation that may reduce accuracy. More public clonotypes were shared among persistent patients (around 2,600) than among newly diagnosed patients (roughly 960). Persistent disease showed preferential use of TRBV28, TRBJ1-2 and TRBJ2-5, whereas newly diagnosed disease favored TRBV20-1 and TRBJ2-1. Sequencing and analysis were limited to the TCR beta chain. Peripheral blood alone was examined, since thyroid tissue, which constituted the primary lesion, could not be accessed. Lower TCR Shannon entropy and fewer highly expanded clones were observed in persistent Graves' disease patients than in newly diagnosed patients, which suggested clonal expansion.

The method behind the library was multiplex PCR. TCRdb shows the sequencer as Illumina HiSeq 4000. CDR3 regions were amplified by Arm-PCR with iRepertoire HTBI primers to construct TCR beta libraries. PCR products were gel purified before sequencing. In the source study's methods: A total of roughly 67 TRBV and 14 TRBJ segments were identified across samples and were used for gene usage analysis of CDR3 amino acid clonotypes. COPE and FqMerger were used to merge filtered high-quality paired reads into contigs. BLAST was used to align contigs to IMGT TRBV, TRBD and TRBJ reference genes, with CDR3 defined following IMGT. Highly expanded clones were defined as clonotypes with a frequency above 0.1%. Shannon entropy was used to measure repertoire diversity, and the Gini coefficient was used to measure V-J evenness. Clonotypes shared by more than one individual were considered public. Using fastp trimming at Q25 and MiXCR clonotype assembly, TCRdb reanalyzed the public sequencing data and kept in-frame beta chains. Identical CDR3 protein sequences are pooled into one entry, listed with their most common genes and DNA. TCRdb's processing, not the authors', yielded these V and J calls. Recorded for this sample are a few hundred thousand distinct CDR3 sequences; approximately 22% of them occurred a single time. 13% to 15% of the sample lies in the top ten.

The time point label for this specimen denotes: persistent/refractory GD, antithyroid drugs over 5 years with positive TRAb. For both TCR sequencing and RNA sequencing, RNA was extracted from PBMCs using TRIzol. Graves' disease was diagnosed according to American Thyroid Association guidelines. The patients came from an endocrinology department in Xi'an, China. Each patient gave around 9 milliliters of peripheral blood, collected in an EDTA anticoagulant tube. Ficoll Paque Plus density gradient separation was used to isolate PBMCs, and no further T cell sorting was done. An Agilent 2100 Bioanalyzer and agarose gel were used to check RNA quality, while a NanoDrop 2000 measured RNA concentration. Reading the germline V gene (reference sequence) gives CDR1 DFQATT and CDR2 SNEGSKA. The CDR3 sequence holds 15 residues, the cysteine and phenylalanine included. The DNA shown is the 45-base CDR3, in frame from base 1. Compared with germline, V lacks 6 bases and J lacks 1 base; bases without a gene match: 10.

The clonotype was recovered from a female donor with Graves disease. Material: peripheral blood mononuclear cells (PBMCs), obtained when the disease was refractory, from a patient treated with antithyroid drugs. The rearrangement combines TRBV20-1 with TRBJ2-7, with 9 junctional bases fitting TRBD2. The CDR3 amino acid sequence is: CSARSGRTHSYEQYF. The DNA sequence is TGCAGTGCCCGCAGCGGGAGGACCCATTCCTACGAGCAGTACTTC.